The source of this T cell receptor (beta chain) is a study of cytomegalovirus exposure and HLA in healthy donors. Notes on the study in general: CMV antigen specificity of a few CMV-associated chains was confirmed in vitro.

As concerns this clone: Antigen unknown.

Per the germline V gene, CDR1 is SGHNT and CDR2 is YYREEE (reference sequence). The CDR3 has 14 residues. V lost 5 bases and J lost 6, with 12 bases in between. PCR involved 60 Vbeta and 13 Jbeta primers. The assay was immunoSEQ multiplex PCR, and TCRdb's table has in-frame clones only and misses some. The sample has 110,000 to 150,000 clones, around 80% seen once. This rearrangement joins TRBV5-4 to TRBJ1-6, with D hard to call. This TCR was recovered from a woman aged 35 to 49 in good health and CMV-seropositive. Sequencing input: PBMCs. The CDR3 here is CASSREVPNSPLHF. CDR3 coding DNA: TGTGCCAGCAGTCGAGAGGTCCCTAATTCACCCCTCCACTTT.